Sample share makes the clone carrying this T cell receptor (beta chain) medium-sized. This record comes from a study of spatial heterogeneity in lung cancer. Study at large: There were, on average, more than 9.5 raw-read appearances for each unique TCR and UMI combination.

TCRdb re-analysed the 5' RACE reads in MiXCR, keeping a single row per CDR3 protein. Altogether approximately 43,000 distinct CDR3 sequences are present, under 12% being singletons, with the ten largest covering under 20%. Regarding time point: blood at routine non-recurrence follow-up after resection. The authors sequenced whole RNA from tumor, nontumor lung or frozen PBMC without sorting. The input for sequencing was PBMCs, taken at follow-up. This receptor was identified in a female donor with early-stage non-small cell lung cancer.

This chain's CDR3 is CASSLSLRSRNIQYF. The CDR3 bases are TGCGCCAGCAGCTTGTCCCTCAGGTCCCGGAACATTCAGTACTTC. The chain joins TRBV5-1 to TRBJ2-4; D ambiguous. Germline V CDR1 and CDR2: SGHRS, YFSETQ. The V end lost 1 base, the J end lost 7 bases, and 15 bases lay between the germline ends. The CDR3 totals 15 residues.